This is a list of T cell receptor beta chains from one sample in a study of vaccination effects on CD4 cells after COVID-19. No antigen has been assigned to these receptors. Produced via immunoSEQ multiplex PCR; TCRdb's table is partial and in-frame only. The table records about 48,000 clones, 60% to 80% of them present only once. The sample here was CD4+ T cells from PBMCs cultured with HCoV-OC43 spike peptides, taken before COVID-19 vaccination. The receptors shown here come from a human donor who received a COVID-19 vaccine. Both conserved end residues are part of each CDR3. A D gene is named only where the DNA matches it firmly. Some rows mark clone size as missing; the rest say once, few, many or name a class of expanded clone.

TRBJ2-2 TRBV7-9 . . TGTGCCAGCAGCCCTCGAAAGGGACTGAGCACCGGGGAGCTGTTTTTT CASSPRKGLSTGELFF
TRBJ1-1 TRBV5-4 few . TGTGCCAGCAGCCCTATACTGACAGGTAGGGGCACTGAAGCTTTCTTT CASSPILTGRGTEAFF
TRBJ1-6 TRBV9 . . TGTGCCAGCAGCGGGGGGGTTGTAGAATCCTATAATTCACCCCTCCACTTT CASSGGVVESYNSPLHF
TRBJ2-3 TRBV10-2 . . TGCGCCAGCAGGGTCGGTACAGATACGCAGTATTTT CASRVGTDTQYF
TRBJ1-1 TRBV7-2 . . TGTGCCAGCAGCTTAGGAGGGTCCTGGGGGAACACTGAAGCTTTCTTT CASSLGGSWGNTEAFF
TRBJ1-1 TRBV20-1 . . TGCAGTGCTAGAGTCGTCACTGAAGCTTTCTTT CSARVVTEAFF
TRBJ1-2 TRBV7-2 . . TGTGCCAGCAGCTCGGGATCCTATGGCTACACCTTC CASSSGSYGYTF
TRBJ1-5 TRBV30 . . TGTGCCTGGAGTGCCTCCTTTTCTAGCAATCAGCCCCAGCATTTT CAWSASFSSNQPQHF
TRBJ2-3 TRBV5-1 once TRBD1 TGCGCCAGCAGCTTCCCCGGGACAGGGATGAAGTCAGATTACGATACGCAGTATTTT CASSFPGTGMKSDYDTQYF
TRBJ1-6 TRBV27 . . TGTGCCAGCAGTTTATATAAGGGTCGTGATAATTCACCCCTCCACTTT CASSLYKGRDNSPLHF
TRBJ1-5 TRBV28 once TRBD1 TGTGCCAGCAGTCCTTCGACAGGGCCCAGGAATCAGCCCCAGCATTTT CASSPSTGPRNQPQHF
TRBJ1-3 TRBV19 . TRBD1 TGTGCCAGTAGACCGGGACAGGGGAGCTCTGGAAACACCATATATTTT CASRPGQGSSGNTIYF
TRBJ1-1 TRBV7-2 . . TGTGCCAGCGGCCCCGTCGTGGAGACTGAAGCTTTCTTT CASGPVVETEAFF
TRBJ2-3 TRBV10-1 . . TGCGCCAGTGGATTGGATGGTAGGCCAGATACGCAGTATTTT CASGLDGRPDTQYF
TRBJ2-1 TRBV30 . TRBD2 TGTGCCTGGAGTGTACGACTAGCGGGGCACAATGAGCAGTTCTTC CAWSVRLAGHNEQFF
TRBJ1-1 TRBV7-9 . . TGTGCCAGCAGCTTACGGGAGAACACTGAAGCTTTCTTT CASSLRENTEAFF
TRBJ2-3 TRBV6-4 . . TGTGCCAGCAGTGAATCCCTAAGCACAGATACGCAGTATTTT CASSESLSTDTQYF
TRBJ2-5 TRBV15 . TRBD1 TGTGCCACCAGCAGGGGGACAGTTCAAGAGACCCAGTACTTC CATSRGTVQETQYF
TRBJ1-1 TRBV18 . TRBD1 TGTGCCAGCTCCCTGGGACAGGTAGTCACTGAAGCTTTCTTT CASSLGQVVTEAFF
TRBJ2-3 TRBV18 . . TGTGCCAGCTCATCGGACTCAAATGGAGATACGCAGTATTTT CASSSDSNGDTQYF
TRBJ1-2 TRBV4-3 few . TGCGCCAGCAGCCAAGAGAGAAACTATGGCTACACCTTC CASSQERNYGYTF
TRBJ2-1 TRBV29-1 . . TGCAGCGTGTCAGGGGGGGGGAATGAGCAGTTCTTC CSVSGGGNEQFF
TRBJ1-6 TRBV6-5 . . TGTGCCAGCAGTATTCAGGGTAGCGATTCACCCCTCCACTTT CASSIQGSDSPLHF
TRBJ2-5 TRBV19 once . TGTGCCAGTAGTTTCCCCGGGGCTCCCGGGGAGACCCAGTACTTC CASSFPGAPGETQYF
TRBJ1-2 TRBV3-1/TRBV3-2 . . TGTGCCAGCAGCCAAGGACAGTATGGCTACACCTTC CASSQGQYGYTF
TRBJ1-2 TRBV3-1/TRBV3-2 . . TGTGCCAGCAGCCCGGACAGCGAGCGGGTCTATGGCTACACCTTC CASSPDSERVYGYTF
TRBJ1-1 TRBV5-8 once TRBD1 TGTGCCAGCAGTAAAGGGGGCCGGGGGACTGAAGCTTTCTTT CASSKGGRGTEAFF
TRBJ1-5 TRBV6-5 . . TGTGCCAGCAGCAGTAAGGGGGGCTGGGATCAGCCCCAGCATTTT CASSSKGGWDQPQHF
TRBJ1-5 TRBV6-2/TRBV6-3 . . TGTGCCAGCAGCCCACAGGGTCAGCCCCAGCATTTT CASSPQGQPQHF
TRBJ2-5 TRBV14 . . TGTGCCAGCAGCCAAGATCGAAGTCAGCGGAAGCAAGAGACCCAGTACTTC CASSQDRSQRKQETQYF
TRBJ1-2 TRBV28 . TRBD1 TGTGCCAGCAGTTTATCGGGGACAGACATCTATGGCTACACCTTC CASSLSGTDIYGYTF
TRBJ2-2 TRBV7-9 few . TGTGCCAGCAGCTTAGGGGCAGCCACACGAGGCGGGGAGCTGTTTTTT CASSLGAATRGGELFF
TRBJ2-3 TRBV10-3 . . TGTGCCATCAGTGAGTCGTCGGCGGGGACCATTCAAGATACGCAGTATTTT CAISESSAGTIQDTQYF
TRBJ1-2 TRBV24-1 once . TGTGCCACCAGTGAGGCGGGACCGACCTTATCCGGCTACACCTTC CATSEAGPTLSGYTF
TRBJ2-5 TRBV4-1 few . TGCGCCAGCAGCCAAGGCCCCGTGGAGACCCAGTACTTC CASSQGPVETQYF
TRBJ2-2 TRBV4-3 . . TGCGCCAGCAGCCAAGTGAGGGCTGGCACCGGGGAGCTGTTTTTT CASSQVRAGTGELFF
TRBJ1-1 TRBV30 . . TGTGCCTGGAGTGTATATCGGGGTACTGAAGCTTTCTTT CAWSVYRGTEAFF
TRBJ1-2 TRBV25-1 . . TGTGCCAGCAGTGACCGGTTCCTTAACTATGGCTACACCTTC CASSDRFLNYGYTF
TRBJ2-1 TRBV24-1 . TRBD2 TGTGCCACCAGTGCATCTAGCGGCGGACCTCGGCAGTTCTTC CATSASSGGPRQFF
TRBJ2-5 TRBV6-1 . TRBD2 TGTGCCAGCAGTGACCGTGGGCTAGCGGGGAAAGAGACCCAGTACTTC CASSDRGLAGKETQYF
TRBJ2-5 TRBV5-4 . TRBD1 TGTGCCAGCAGGAATCCTCGACAGGGGGAGACCCAGTACTTC CASRNPRQGETQYF
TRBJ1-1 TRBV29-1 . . TGCAGCGTTGACTCAAAGCGGGGGACCGCTGAAGCTTTCTTT CSVDSKRGTAEAFF
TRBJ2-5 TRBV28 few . TGTGCCAGCAGTTTATGGGGGGCGCGGGAGACCCAGTACTTC CASSLWGARETQYF
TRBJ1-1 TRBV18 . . TGTGCCAGCTCGCCCTTACAGGGTTCAGGCACTGAAGCTTTCTTT CASSPLQGSGTEAFF
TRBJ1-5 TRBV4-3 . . TGCGCCAGCAGCCAAGATTCGGCAGGTAGCAATCAGCCCCAGCATTTT CASSQDSAGSNQPQHF
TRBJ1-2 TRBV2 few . TGTGCCAGCACCACAGTCAAGAACTATGGCTACACCTTC CASTTVKNYGYTF
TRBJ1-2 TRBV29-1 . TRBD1 TGCAGCGTTGAGTTGAGATTGACAGGGCAAGGCTACACCTTC CSVELRLTGQGYTF